One TCR beta chain is described in this entry. Clones were read by immunoSEQ multiplex PCR, and TCRdb kept only the in-frame ones, dropping some. The top ten hold around 1.1% of the sample, which has more than 2 million clones, about 95% seen once. Naive-designated CD8 cells lacked CD45RO, were positively enriched for CCR7, and omitted terminally differentiated effector memory CD45RA+ cells. This entry comes from a study of shared clonotypes between healthy human individuals. The length of the CDR3 is 16 residues. The source material was naive CD8+ T cells sorted from blood. The TCR originated in a man aged 18 to 30 in good health. V gene TRBV21-1 combines with J gene TRBJ1-5. TRBV21-1 is recorded as a pseudogene. The CDR3 coding sequence is TGTGCCAGCAGCAAAGGGGGGGGAATTAGCAATCAGCCCCAGCATTTT. Translating it yields CASSKGGGISNQPQHF.